This T cell receptor (beta chain) comes out of a study of cytomegalovirus exposure and HLA in healthy donors. Study-level findings and limits: It was confirmed in vitro that a few of the CMV-associated chains were specific for CMV antigens.

The CDR3 is 14 amino acids. The germline gives CDR1 LNHDA, CDR2 SQIVND (reference sequence). Trimming at V came to 4 bases and at J to 8 bases, leaving 5 bases not matched to a gene. Assay used: immunoSEQ multiplex PCR; TCRdb lists only in-frame clones, some missing. Counted here are some 260,000 clones, 90% occurring once; the ten biggest clones make up 3% to 3.5%. Worth noting for this clone: Its antigen is not known.

The sequence was collected from a woman younger than 45 in good health and CMV-seronegative. The chain is built from TRBV19 and TRBJ2-1, with 10 bases that match TRBD2. Sequencing was carried out using PBMCs. CDR3 sequence (DNA): TGTGCCAGTAGTAAGGAGCTAGCGGGAGATGAGCAGTTCTTC. Protein: CASSKELAGDEQFF.